This T cell receptor (beta chain) originates from a study of T cell repertoires in cytomegalovirus infection. Study information: Indicated by public TCR beta signatures were CMV infection and matching HLA type.

Per germline, CDR1 MNHNS and CDR2 SASEGT. V was clipped by 6 bases and J by 0 bases, with 12 bases between them. The CDR3 sequence is 15 residues long. Concerning this clonotype: The antigen is undetermined.

TCRdb re-called the reads with MiXCR, one entry per CDR3 protein. Of about half a million distinct CDR3 sequences listed, 25% to 35% were seen once; the top ten hold under 20%. This receptor was taken from a human donor in good health (CMV status not recorded). Some clones in this sample may be carry-over from other donors' samples. This chain uses TRBV6-1 with TRBJ2-4; no definite D call. This specimen consisted of cultured PBMCs, obtained from culture after CMV antigen stimulation. This CDR3 reads CASSPRSVAKNIQYF. For the CDR3, the DNA is TGTGCCAGCAGCCCACGGAGCGTAGCCAAAAACATTCAGTACTTC.